This TCR beta chain emerged from a study of T cells in Graves' hyperthyroidism and ophthalmopathy. The wider study: Any treatment followed the collection of peripheral blood at initial diagnosis.

A NOSPECS grade of at least 4, a Clinical Activity Score of at least 3 and duration under 3 months were recorded in ophthalmopathy patients. RNA transcripts gave rise to amplified TCR beta CDR3 regions. The TCR CDR3 first-round RT-PCR relied on the HTBI primer set. MiXCR was run by TCRdb on the multiplex PCR reads, yielding one entry per CDR3 protein. The data contain 360,000 or so distinct CDR3 sequences, around 18% of them seen just once; the ten biggest clones take up 15% to 19%. The ends were cut back, 3 bases at V and 4 bases at J, with 15 bases in the middle. The CDR3 length is 15 residues. Per germline, CDR1 MGHRA and CDR2 YSYEKL. This clonotype came up many times.

This receptor was obtained from a woman aged 40 to 50 with Graves' ophthalmopathy. The chain joins TRBV4-1 to TRBJ2-5; maybe TRBD2 (6 bases). The specimen was blood. CDR3 DNA: TGCGCCAGCAGCCAGATCCCAGCGGGTGGAGAGACCCAGTACTTC. Translating gives CASSQIPAGGETQYF.